Below are 32 T cell receptor beta chains sequenced from a single sample in a study of technical replicates of blood from a handful of donors. Assay used: immunoSEQ multiplex PCR; TCRdb lists only in-frame clones, some missing. The repertoire holds 64,000 or so clones, with around 97% as singletons. The material sequenced was T cells isolated from PBMCs. The receptors come from a human donor in good health.

The chain is built from TRBV10-3 and TRBJ1-2; no firm D call. V was trimmed by 0 bases and J by 2 bases, leaving 13 bases between them. CDR1 is ENHRY and CDR2 is SYGVKD in the germline V gene. There are 16 residues in the CDR3. This CDR3 is CAISESLLEINYGYTF. In DNA form, the CDR3 reads TGTGCCATCAGTGAGTCTCTTCTAGAGATAAACTATGGCTACACCTTC.

V usage is TRBV6-6 and J usage is TRBJ1-2, with a possible D match to TRBD1 (6 bases). CDR3 length: 12 amino acids. With 5 bases removed from V and 8 bases from J, the gap between germline ends came to 12 bases. Germline-derived CDR1 and CDR2 are MNHNY and SVGAGI (reference sequence). CDR3 sequence: CASSPGVEGYTF. The CDR3 DNA reads TGTGCCAGCAGTCCAGGGGTGGAAGGCTACACCTTC.

The J gene is TRBJ2-5, the V gene TRBV7-3, with D unclear. V lost 0 bases to trimming and J lost 2 bases, with 7 bases between them. The CDR3 sequence is 14 residues long. Germline values: CDR1 SGHTA, CDR2 FQGTGA. The DNA for the CDR3 is TGTGCCAGCAGCTTAACGTTTAGACAAGAGACCCAGTACTTC. Encoded protein: CASSLTFRQETQYF. Based on the CDR3 plus reference TRBV7-3 and TRBJ2-5, the full variable domain is GAGVSQTPSNKVTEKGKYVELRCDPISGHTALYWYRQSLGQGPEFLIYFQGTGAADDSGLPNDRFFAVRPEGSVSTLKIQRTERGDSAVYLCASSLTFRQETQYFGPGTRLLVL.

This clone occurred a few times. This specimen includes other DNA sequences encoding the same CDR3. The CDR3 DNA follows: TGTGCCAGCAGCCTACAGGGACCCGGGGCCAACGTCCTGACTTTC. It codes for CASSLQGPGANVLTF. The chain couples TRBV14 to TRBJ2-6; possibly TRBD1 for D (6 bases). Germline V lookup: CDR1 SGHDN, CDR2 FVKESK. The V end lost 4 bases, the J end lost 4 bases, and 11 bases lay between the germline ends. CDR3 length: 15 residues.

The CDR3 coding sequence is TGTGCCAGCAGCCCTGGGACAGCTCCCTACGAGCAGTACTTC. Protein: CASSPGTAPYEQYF. The rearrangement links TRBV28 to TRBJ2-7; 7 bases are shared with TRBD1. CDR3 length equals 14 residues. V trimming: 6 bases; J trimming: 2 bases; junction bases outside the gene matches: 7. Per germline, CDR1 MDHEN and CDR2 SYDVKM.

The chain has TRBV6-6 and TRBJ1-1; 7 positions agree with TRBD1. Per the germline V gene, CDR1 is MNHNY and CDR2 is SVGAGI (reference sequence). Germline trimming cut 6 bases from V and 5 bases from J; bases unmatched to any gene: 3. This CDR3 is 12 amino acids long. CDR3 protein: CASSLQGTEAFF. The CDR3 region has the DNA TGTGCCAGCAGCCTACAGGGGACTGAAGCTTTCTTT.

The chain uses TRBV7-9 and TRBJ2-7, with 12 positions matching TRBD1. The CDR3 is 14 residues long. CDR1 and CDR2 from the germline V gene are SEHNR and FQNEAQ (reference sequence). V shed 9 bases, J shed 6 bases, and the junction held 9 bases outside the gene matches. The CDR3, as DNA: TGTGCCAGTATTGCGGGACAGGGGGCATTCGAGCAGTACTTC. It is translated as CASIAGQGAFEQYF.

J is TRBJ2-1 and V is TRBV30; 7 bases match TRBD2. CDR3 size: 16 residues. Germline trimming cut 4 bases from V and 8 bases from J; bases unmatched to any gene: 17. CDR1 GTSNPN and CDR2 SVGIG come from the germline V gene (reference sequence). CDR3 in amino acids: CAWTPGWGGKTDEQFF. DNA of the CDR3: TGTGCCTGGACCCCTGGGTGGGGGGGAAAAACCGATGAGCAGTTCTTC.

The sample holds one count of this clone. J is TRBJ2-5 and V is TRBV30; 7 bases match TRBD2. Trimming cost V 2 bases and J 1 base; bases outside gene matches: 7. The germline gives CDR1 GTSNPN, CDR2 SVGIG (reference sequence). The CDR3 totals 15 residues. For the CDR3, the DNA is TGTGCCTGGAGTCCCTTAGCGGGTACCCAAGAGACCCAGTACTTC. Translating it yields CAWSPLAGTQETQYF.

The chain couples TRBV5-4 to TRBJ1-3, with D possibly TRBD1 on 5 matching bases. The CDR3 spans 17 residues. The germline V gene encodes CDR1 SGHNT and CDR2 YYREEE (reference sequence). Trimming removed 3 bases from V and 0 bases from J, with 16 bases in between. The CDR3 spells CASSWTTGGSSGNTIYF. The CDR3 coding sequence is TGTGCCAGCAGCTGGACCACGGGGGGGTCCTCTGGAAACACCATATATTTT.

This chain connects TRBV11-3 to TRBJ1-1, with TRBD1 matching 8 bases. Losses at the gene ends were 3 bases for V and 1 base for J; bases not matched to a gene: 1. The CDR3 contains 14 residues. The germline V gene has CDR1 SGHNT and CDR2 YENEEA. Written as DNA, the CDR3 is TGTGCCAGCAGCTTTGGACAGGGGAACACTGAAGCTTTCTTT. This codes for CASSFGQGNTEAFF.

The gene calls are TRBV5-1 and TRBJ2-5; D may be TRBD2 (5 bases). Germline CDR1 is SGHRS and CDR2 is YFSETQ. The CDR3 is made up of 13 amino acids. The germline V and J ends were trimmed by 4 bases and 1 base, with 8 bases remaining between them. The CDR3 nucleotides read TGCGCCAGCAGCGCGGCGGGCCAAGAGACCCAGTACTTC. Translation gives CASSAAGQETQYF.

The rearrangement uses TRBV6-5 and TRBJ2-3; the D is unclear. The CDR3 covers 12 residues. Per the germline V gene, CDR1 is MNHEY and CDR2 is SVGAGI. Trimming removed 6 bases at V and 3 bases at J, with 7 bases between. CDR3 bases: TGTGCCAGCAGCTCGAGTACAGATACGCAGTATTTT. Its protein product is CASSSSTDTQYF.

This chain uses TRBV20-1 with TRBJ1-1; D is uncertain. Per the germline V gene, CDR1 is DFQATT and CDR2 is SNEGSKA (reference sequence). The V and J ends lost 3 bases and 6 bases respectively, with 5 bases between them. This CDR3 has 10 amino acids. The CDR3 nucleotides read TGCAGTGCTAGGGCCGCTGAAGCTTTCTTT. Its protein is CSARAAEAFF.

This chain uses TRBV6-5 with TRBJ2-5; 10 bases are shared with TRBD1. V lost 4 bases and J lost 2; bases outside the gene matches: 7. In germline, CDR1 is MNHEY, CDR2 SVGAGI. The CDR3 has 16 amino acids. CDR3 sequence (DNA): TGTGCCAGCAGTTCACGGACAGGGGGAGGACAAGAGACCCAGTACTTC. Encoded protein: CASSSRTGGGQETQYF.

This clone was picked up one time. The genes are TRBV7-9 and TRBJ1-1; 10 bases agree with TRBD1. V gave up 5 bases and J gave up 11 bases; unmatched junction bases: 14. CDR3 size: 15 residues. Germline V gene lookup returns CDR1 SEHNR and CDR2 FQNEAQ (reference sequence). This chain's CDR3 is CASSDPGTGDRGAFF. The DNA of the CDR3 is TGTGCCAGCAGCGATCCCGGGACAGGGGATAGAGGGGCTTTCTTT.

V is TRBV6-6 and J is TRBJ1-2; 7 nucleotides align to TRBD1. Germline V gives CDR1 MNHNY, CDR2 SVGAGI (reference sequence). CDR3 length: 14 residues. The trim removed 0 bases at V and 8 bases at J, leaving 6 bases unmatched. The CDR3 is CASSYSEGAQGYTF. Written as DNA, the CDR3 is TGTGCCAGCAGTTACTCTGAGGGGGCCCAAGGCTACACCTTC.

The chain uses TRBV11-2 and TRBJ2-1; 7 bases fit TRBD2. J lost 3 bases, V lost 4 bases, and 0 bases had no gene match. CDR3 length equals 13 residues. Germline V gene lookup returns CDR1 SGHAT and CDR2 FQNNGV. CDR3 in amino acids: CASSWGGYNEQFF. In nucleotides, the CDR3 is TGTGCCAGCAGCTGGGGGGGCTACAATGAGCAGTTCTTC.

This clone showed up just once. This chain joins TRBV6-5 and TRBJ2-5; TRBD1 matches at 7 bases. Trimming took 6 bases from V and 0 from J; bases not matched to a gene: 4. The germline V gene has CDR1 MNHEY and CDR2 SVGAGI. This CDR3 has 14 residues. This chain's CDR3 is CASSPTGNQETQYF. The CDR3 region has the DNA TGTGCCAGCAGCCCGACAGGGAACCAAGAGACCCAGTACTTC.

This clone has only one observation. The chain links TRBV2 to TRBJ1-5; D is uncertain. CDR1 SNHLY and CDR2 FYNNEI come from the germline V gene. The CDR3 has 14 amino acids. Trimming cost V 3 bases and J 15 bases, with 21 bases left between them. CDR3 bases: TGTGCCAGCAGTGATACCGAAGGCGGAATGGTGTTGCATTTT. Translated, it gives CASSDTEGGMVLHF.

The chain combines TRBV6-5 with TRBJ2-7; 10 positions agree with TRBD2. CDR3 length: 14 amino acids. The germline gives CDR1 MNHEY, CDR2 SVGAGI. V lost 8 bases and J lost 6; bases outside the gene matches: 10. The CDR3 region is CASSPAGGMVEQYF. CDR3 DNA: TGTGCCAGCTCCCCAGCGGGAGGGATGGTCGAGCAGTACTTC.

J is TRBJ2-2 and V is TRBV7-9, with TRBD1 as a possible D gene (6 bases). CDR3 size: 15 residues. The germline V and J ends were trimmed by 5 bases and 4 bases, with 14 bases remaining between them. Germline values: CDR1 SEHNR, CDR2 FQNEAQ (reference sequence). CDR3 sequence reads: CASSLTVQGTGELFF. CDR3 nucleotide sequence: TGTGCCAGCAGCCTCACAGTACAGGGCACCGGGGAGCTGTTTTTT.

This rearrangement joins TRBV6-6 to TRBJ1-5; possible D gene TRBD1, 6 bases. Trimming pared 7 bases from V and 5 bases from J, leaving 21 bases between. The V gene's germline CDR1 is MNHNY and CDR2 SVGAGI (reference sequence). The CDR3 is made up of 16 amino acids. This chain's CDR3 is CASNSQIGRGDQPQHF. CDR3 sequence (DNA): TGTGCCAGCAATTCTCAAATAGGCAGGGGTGATCAGCCCCAGCATTTT.

The chain recombines TRBV18 with TRBJ1-5, with D tentatively TRBD1 (6 bases). From germline, CDR1 is KGHSH and CDR2 LQKENI. This CDR3 comprises 13 residues. V lost 3 bases to trimming and J lost 4 bases, with 7 bases between them. CDR3 bases: TGTGCCAGCTCACCGGACAGAAATCAGCCCCAGCATTTT. Translated, it gives CASSPDRNQPQHF.

This clone was detected once. This chain uses TRBV5-6 with TRBJ2-5, with a possible D match to TRBD1 (6 bases). V lost 4 bases to trimming and J lost 1 base, with 8 bases between them. The CDR3 runs to 13 residues. CDR1 is SGHDT and CDR2 is YYEEEE in the germline V gene. Here the CDR3 reads CASSRGGQETQYF. The CDR3 DNA is TGTGCCAGCAGCCGAGGGGGCCAAGAGACCCAGTACTTC.

The V and J genes are TRBV28 and TRBJ2-3, with a weak D call TRBD2 (5 bases). V was pared by 1 base and J by 3 bases, with 5 bases between. CDR1 MDHEN and CDR2 SYDVKM come from the germline V gene. The CDR3 sequence is 13 residues long. The CDR3 spells CASSLSGTDTQYF. CDR3 sequence (DNA): TGTGCCAGCAGTTTATCGGGGACAGATACGCAGTATTTT.

This chain joins TRBV10-1 and TRBJ2-5, with TRBD2 matching 7 bases. Trimming at V came to 10 bases and at J to 4 bases, leaving 15 bases not matched to a gene. CDR1 is WNHNN, CDR2 SYGVQD, per germline (reference sequence). This CDR3 comprises 15 residues. CDR3 sequence reads: CATSWKSGIGETQYF. The CDR3 DNA is TGCGCCACATCGTGGAAGAGCGGGATCGGAGAGACCCAGTACTTC.

CDR3 loop: CASSPQGGTGLTGELFF. The CDR3 DNA sequence: TGTGCCAGCAGCCCCCAGGGGGGGACAGGGCTCACCGGGGAGCTGTTTTTT. The genes are TRBV9 and TRBJ2-2; TRBD1 agrees at 9 bases. Germline V gene sequence: CDR1 SGDLS, CDR2 YYNGEE. Trimming cost V 4 bases and J 4 bases; bases outside gene matches: 11. The CDR3 runs to 17 residues.

The gene calls are TRBV23-1 and TRBJ2-4; TRBD1 aligns across 10 bases. TRBV23-1 is noted as an ORF with a role that remains uncertain. The CDR3 contains 14 residues. V lost 6 bases, J lost 6 bases, and 5 bases stayed unmatched. In DNA, the CDR3 is TGCGCCAGCAGGATATGGGACAGGGGAAACATTCAGTACTTC. Amino acid sequence: CASRIWDRGNIQYF.

V and J are TRBV9 and TRBJ1-1; 7 bases match TRBD1. V gave up 0 bases and J gave up 0 bases; unmatched junction bases: 2. The CDR3 extends over 15 amino acids. From germline, CDR1 is SGDLS and CDR2 YYNGEE. As DNA, the CDR3 is TGTGCCAGCAGCGTAGGAGGGGGCATGAACACTGAAGCTTTCTTT. As protein: CASSVGGGMNTEAFF.

V is TRBV10-3 and J is TRBJ1-6; D ambiguous. The germline V and J ends were trimmed by 2 bases and 9 bases, with 11 bases remaining between them. The germline gives CDR1 ENHRY, CDR2 SYGVKD. The CDR3 totals 14 residues. CDR3 DNA sequence: TGTGCCATCAGTGAGCCTTACGGCGGTTCACCCCTCCACTTT. Amino acids: CAISEPYGGSPLHF.

The V gene is TRBV9, the J gene TRBJ2-3, with D unclear. The CDR3 loop spans 12 amino acids. V lost 0 bases, J lost 4 bases, and 3 bases lay in between. CDR1 is SGDLS and CDR2 is YYNGEE in the germline V gene. CDR3 bases: TGTGCCAGCAGCGTAGTAGCAGATACGCAGTATTTT. Its translation: CASSVVADTQYF.